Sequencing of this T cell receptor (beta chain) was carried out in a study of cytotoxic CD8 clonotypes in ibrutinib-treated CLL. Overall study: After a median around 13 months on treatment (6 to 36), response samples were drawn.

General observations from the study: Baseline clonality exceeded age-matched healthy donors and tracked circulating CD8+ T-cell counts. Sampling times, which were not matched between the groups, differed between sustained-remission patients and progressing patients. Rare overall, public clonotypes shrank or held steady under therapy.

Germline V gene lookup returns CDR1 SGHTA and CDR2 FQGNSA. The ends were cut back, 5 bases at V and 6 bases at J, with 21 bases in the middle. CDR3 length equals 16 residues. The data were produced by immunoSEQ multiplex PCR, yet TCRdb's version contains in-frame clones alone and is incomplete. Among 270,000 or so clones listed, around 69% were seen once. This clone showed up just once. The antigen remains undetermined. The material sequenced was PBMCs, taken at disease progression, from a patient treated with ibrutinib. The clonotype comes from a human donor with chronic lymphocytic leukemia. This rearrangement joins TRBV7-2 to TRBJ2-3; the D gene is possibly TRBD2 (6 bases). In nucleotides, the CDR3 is TGTGCCAGCAGCAAGGGAGCGGGTTTCTCACAGGATACGCAGTATTTT. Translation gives CASSKGAGFSQDTQYF.